This T cell receptor (beta chain) was captured by sequencing in a study of beta chain features in type 1 diabetes. The study, taken as a whole, reports: Compared with healthy donors, patients appeared to share more similar naive, central memory and regulatory TCRB repertoires.

With respect to this clone: Its target is not known.

Germline CDR1 and CDR2: SNHLY and FYNNEI. CDR3 length equals 13 residues. Trimming took 5 bases from V and 2 from J, leaving 9 bases between them. Every isolated RNA sample was fully reverse transcribed, so sequencing captured expressed TCRB transcripts. Sequencing was performed with immunoSEQ multiplex PCR; in TCRdb, only in-frame clones are kept and a portion is missing. The profile covers 900,000 or so clones, with 15% to 20% appearing a single time and around 0.02% taken by the ten largest. This clonotype originated in a woman aged 18-29 years in good health. The specimen sequenced was naive CD4+ T cells from blood. The chain links TRBV2 to TRBJ1-2; D not resolved. In nucleotides, the CDR3 is TGTGCCAGCAGTTCCCAGCCGAACTATGGCTACACCTTC. Its translation is CASSSQPNYGYTF.